The T cell receptor (beta chain) described here comes from a study of cytomegalovirus exposure and HLA in healthy donors. Study information: Earlier sequencing of some 170 million T cells yielded 100 million to 140 million unique TCR beta sequences. A data release that came early held approximately 85 million unique TCRs from HLA-typed donors. Whole-study findings and limits: Information on immune exposure was restricted to one variable (CMV serostatus). A later analysis by the authors found several of the most significant clusters apparently linked to common viral pathogens.

CDR1 and CDR2 (germline): SGHVS, FNYEAQ. The CDR3 totals 18 residues. The junction had 3 bases not matched to a gene; V was cut back by 1 base and J by 1 base. For this clone: Its antigen remains unidentified.

13 Jbeta primers and 60 Vbeta primers were used for the PCR. Here immunoSEQ multiplex PCR was the method, and the copy in TCRdb shows in-frame clones only, minus some. Of 95,000 to 150,000 clones listed, roughly 77% are singletons. The specimen sequenced was PBMCs. This chain uses TRBV7-6 with TRBJ2-3; the match to TRBD2 covers 15 bases. The receptor was derived from a man in his forties in good health and CMV-seronegative. CDR3 amino acids: CASSLGTSGGAGTDTQYF. The CDR3 nucleotides are TGTGCCAGCAGCTTAGGGACTAGCGGGGGGGCTGGCACAGATACGCAGTATTTT.